A single sample is the source of the 28 T cell receptor beta chains below, sequenced in a study of control samples from healthy donors and cancer patients. Some clones are missing from TCRdb's copy, which holds only in-frame ones; the method was immunoSEQ multiplex PCR. Among roughly 100,000 clones listed, approximately 83% were seen once. Input material: blood. The receptors originated from a woman between 50 and 59 years old in good health.

This chain joins TRBV6-2 or TRBV6-3 and TRBJ2-1; 7 nucleotides line up with TRBD2. With 5 bases clipped from V and 5 bases from J, the junction kept 9 bases outside the gene matches. This CDR3 has 15 amino acids. Germline V gene sequence: CDR1 MNHEY, CDR2 SVGEGT. In DNA form, the CDR3 reads TGTGCCAGCAGTCGCCCGGGACTACCCAACAATGAGCAGTTCTTC. As protein: CASSRPGLPNNEQFF.

The rearrangement joins TRBV15 to TRBJ1-3; D gene unclear. V gave up 0 bases and J gave up 6 bases, with 12 bases separating them. In germline, CDR1 is LNHNV, CDR2 YYDKDF (reference sequence). This CDR3 contains 15 residues. As DNA, the CDR3 is TGTGCCACCAGCAGAGATCTAACCGTATCAAACACCATATATTTT. This translates into CATSRDLTVSNTIYF.

The rearrangement links TRBV2 to TRBJ1-6; D gene unclear. V lost 4 bases and J 14 bases, leaving 21 bases between the germline ends. This CDR3 is built from 15 residues. CDR1 is SNHLY and CDR2 is FYNNEI in the germline V gene. CDR3 amino acids: CASSGPRSAAGSLHF. DNA for the CDR3: TGTGCCAGCAGTGGGCCGAGGTCGGCAGCCGGATCCCTCCACTTT.

This clone was observed a single time. The genes are TRBV19 and TRBJ1-3; D is possibly TRBD1 (6 bases). V was shortened by 11 bases and J by 0 bases, with 11 bases between the two germline ends. Germline V lookup: CDR1 LNHDA, CDR2 SQIVND (reference sequence). The CDR3 has 13 amino acids. The CDR3 here is CAGGQTSGNTIYF. CDR3 nucleotides: TGTGCCGGGGGGCAGACCTCTGGAAACACCATATATTTT.

This rearrangement joins TRBV18 to TRBJ1-1; D is ambiguous. The germline V gene encodes CDR1 KGHSH and CDR2 LQKENI. The ends were cut back, 5 bases at V and 6 bases at J, with 13 bases in the middle. The CDR3 totals 13 residues. The CDR3 DNA sequence: TGTGCCAGCTCATCTCTAAGGATGCCTGAAGCTTTCTTT. It translates to CASSSLRMPEAFF.

Remarks on this clone: This specimen includes other DNA sequences encoding the same CDR3. V gene TRBV6-2 or TRBV6-3 combines with J gene TRBJ2-7, with 12 bases that match TRBD2. CDR3 length: 14 amino acids. In germline, CDR1 is MNHEY, CDR2 SVGEGT. J lost 2 bases, V lost 6 bases, and 2 bases had no gene match. CDR3 protein: CASSWTSGTYEQYF. In nucleotides, the CDR3 is TGTGCCAGCAGCTGGACTAGCGGGACCTACGAGCAGTACTTC.

This clone appeared a few times. The gene calls are TRBV5-1 and TRBJ1-1; D call uncertain. The CDR3 contains 14 residues. Germline V gene sequence: CDR1 SGHRS, CDR2 YFSETQ. Trimming shortened V by 0 bases and J by 3 bases, and 9 bases separated the two germline ends. CDR3 loop: CASSLDVSYTEAFF. The CDR3 DNA reads as TGCGCCAGCAGCTTGGATGTCAGCTACACTGAAGCTTTCTTT.

A word on this clone: The same CDR3 can be traced to other DNA sequences in this sample. The J gene is TRBJ2-2, the V gene TRBV14; TRBD1 aligns across 10 bases. The CDR3 spans 15 residues. Germline V gene data show CDR1 as SGHDN and CDR2 as FVKESK. The junction had 2 bases not matched to a gene; V was cut back by 3 bases and J by 4 bases. CDR3 in amino acids: CASSQWTGGTGELFF. For the CDR3, the DNA is TGTGCCAGCAGCCAGTGGACAGGGGGCACCGGGGAGCTGTTTTTT.

The chain carries TRBV28 and TRBJ2-5, with unresolved D. Per the germline V gene, CDR1 is MDHEN and CDR2 is SYDVKM. Trimming cost V 6 bases and J 2 bases, with 7 bases left between them. The CDR3 has 12 amino acids. The DNA of the CDR3 is TGTGCCAGCAGCCCTACACAAGAGACCCAGTACTTC. It yields the protein CASSPTQETQYF.

In its sample, this clone was seen a few times. The chain is built from TRBV6-5 and TRBJ1-1; TRBD1 agrees at 8 bases. V shed 6 bases, J shed 4 bases, and the junction held 4 bases outside the gene matches. CDR3 length: 13 residues. The germline CDR1 and CDR2 sequences are MNHEY and SVGAGI. CDR3 coding DNA: TGTGCCAGCAGGGACAGGGCTGCCACTGAAGCTTTCTTT. It codes for CASRDRAATEAFF.

The chain is built from TRBV29-1 and TRBJ1-4; maybe TRBD1 (5 bases). Trimming took off 6 bases at V and 4 bases at J, with 15 bases between the two ends. Germline V CDR1 and CDR2: SQVTM, ANQGSEA. The CDR3 is 14 amino acids. The CDR3 DNA reads TGCAGCGTCGGCCCGTCAGGGTTTAATGAAAAACTGTTTTTT. Its protein product is CSVGPSGFNEKLFF.

In this sample, this clone turned up once. The V call is TRBV6-9, the J call TRBJ1-5; D possibly corresponds to TRBD1 (5 bases). The CDR3 totals 13 residues. Germline V CDR1 and CDR2: MNHGY, SVAAGI. With 6 bases removed from V and 4 bases from J, the gap between germline ends came to 10 bases. The CDR3 nucleotides are TGTGCCAGCAGAGGGGCAGGGAATCAGCCCCAGCATTTT. It specifies CASRGAGNQPQHF.

This sequence joins TRBV6-2 or TRBV6-3 and TRBJ2-1; D ambiguous. CDR1 MNHEY and CDR2 SVGEGT come from the germline V gene. V lost 5 bases and J 0 bases, leaving 8 bases between the germline ends. CDR3 length: 14 amino acids. This CDR3 reads CASSPLGSYNEQFF. DNA of the CDR3: TGTGCCAGCAGTCCCCTAGGCTCCTACAATGAGCAGTTCTTC.

This sequence joins TRBV27 and TRBJ1-6; D gene unclear. The V gene lost 6 bases and the J gene lost 8 bases, with 11 bases spanning the gap. The CDR3 length is 13 residues. CDR1 MNHEY and CDR2 SMNVEV come from the germline V gene (reference sequence). The CDR3 coding sequence is TGTGCCAGCAGCGAAGAGGAGGATTCACCCCTCCACTTT. Its translation: CASSEEEDSPLHF.

The DNA of the CDR3 is TGTGCCAGCAGCCCTCGGGACAGGGGGATCTCTGAAGCTTTCTTT. Amino acid sequence: CASSPRDRGISEAFF. This chain links TRBV9 with TRBJ1-1; 11 bases agree with TRBD1. Germline lookup yields CDR1 SGDLS and CDR2 YYNGEE. The junction had 8 bases not matched to a gene; V was cut back by 4 bases and J by 6 bases. This CDR3 has 15 residues.

The chain has TRBV10-3 and TRBJ2-5; D is possibly TRBD2 (5 bases). The CDR3 has 13 residues. Germline V lookup: CDR1 ENHRY, CDR2 SYGVKD. The V end lost 6 bases, the J end lost 2 bases, and 10 bases lay between the germline ends. The CDR3 loop is CAIRGREQETQYF. In nucleotides, the CDR3 is TGTGCCATCAGAGGACGGGAACAAGAGACCCAGTACTTC.

This clone was counted once. The genes are TRBV19 and TRBJ1-2, with 9 bases lining up with TRBD1. Germline V gene sequence: CDR1 LNHDA, CDR2 SQIVND (reference sequence). Unmatched junction bases numbered 8, after V lost 3 bases and J lost 3 bases. CDR3 length: 16 amino acids. In nucleotides, the CDR3 is TGTGCCAGTAGTATGGGAAGGGGACAGGGCGACTATGGCTACACCTTC. Its protein is CASSMGRGQGDYGYTF.

This clone was detected only a few times. The J gene is TRBJ2-3, the V gene TRBV3-1 (or the pseudogene TRBV3-2); 7 bases are a match to TRBD2. The CDR3 is 16 residues long. CDR1 is LGHDT and CDR2 is YNNKEL in the germline V gene (reference sequence). V dropped 4 bases and J dropped 6; count of bases not matched to a gene: 13. The CDR3 here is CASSPGGADQGDTQYF. As DNA, the CDR3 is TGTGCCAGCAGCCCGGGGGGAGCCGACCAAGGTGATACGCAGTATTTT.

The chain links TRBV9 to TRBJ1-3; TRBD1 aligns across 9 bases. This CDR3 is built from 15 residues. Germline V gene lookup returns CDR1 SGDLS and CDR2 YYNGEE. V lost 4 bases and J lost 3; bases outside the gene matches: 5. The CDR3 DNA sequence: TGTGCCAGCAGCCAGACAGGGGGACGTGGAAACACCATATATTTT. This encodes CASSQTGGRGNTIYF.

V usage is TRBV6-2 or TRBV6-3 and J usage is TRBJ1-1, with a weak D call TRBD1 (6 bases). This CDR3 spans 15 amino acids. The germline V gene encodes CDR1 MNHEY and CDR2 SVGEGT. V was cut by 2 bases and J by 7 bases, with 17 bases left in between. CDR3 amino acids: CASSYPRGGEDEAFF. For the CDR3, the DNA is TGTGCCAGCAGTTACCCCAGGGGCGGGGAAGATGAAGCTTTCTTT.

This sequence joins TRBV4-1 and TRBJ1-2; 8 bases are shared with TRBD1. Germline loops: CDR1 MGHRA, CDR2 YSYEKL. This CDR3 is 15 amino acids long. J lost 5 bases, V lost 3 bases, and 8 bases had no gene match. CDR3 in DNA: TGCGCCAGCAGCCAGGGGACAGGAGACATTTATGGCTACACCTTC. Protein sequence: CASSQGTGDIYGYTF.

V and J are TRBV7-2 and TRBJ1-3; D is uncertain. V was cut by 5 bases and J by 2 bases, with 13 bases left in between. Germline CDR1 SGHTA, CDR2 FQGNSA. The CDR3 spans 15 residues. CDR3 nucleotides: TGTGCCAGCAGCCTTATCCGTCAGACTGGAAACACCATATATTTT. Translation: CASSLIRQTGNTIYF.

The chain carries TRBV19 and TRBJ1-1; maybe TRBD1 (5 bases). The V and J ends lost 6 bases and 3 bases respectively, with 11 bases between them. The V gene's germline CDR1 is LNHDA and CDR2 SQIVND (reference sequence). This CDR3 spans 13 amino acids. CDR3 sequence reads: CASRRGLDTEAFF. The CDR3 coding sequence is TGTGCCAGTAGAAGGGGATTGGACACTGAAGCTTTCTTT. Filled out from reference TRBV19 and TRBJ1-1, the complete variable domain reads DGGITQSPKYLFRKEGQNVTLSCEQNLNHDAMYWYRQDPGQGLRLIYYSQIVNDFQKGDIAEGYSVSREKKESFPLTVTSAQKNPTAFYLCASRRGLDTEAFFGQGTRLTVV.

This clone was recorded once. This chain links TRBV19 with TRBJ1-4; 10 bases line up with TRBD1. This CDR3 is 17 amino acids long. Unmatched junction bases numbered 9, after V lost 5 bases and J lost 3 bases. From germline, CDR1 is LNHDA and CDR2 SQIVND (reference sequence). This chain's CDR3 is CASSGTGVSGANEKLFF. For the CDR3, the DNA is TGTGCCAGTAGTGGGACAGGGGTGTCGGGCGCTAATGAAAAACTGTTTTTT.

CDR3 in DNA: TGCAGCGTGGCAAGGCGCAGGGGAAGTTCCGGGGAGCTGTTTTTT. Its protein product is CSVARRRGSSGELFF. V gene TRBV29-1 combines with J gene TRBJ2-2; weak D call: TRBD1 (6 bases). This CDR3 is 15 amino acids long. Germline values: CDR1 SQVTM, CDR2 ANQGSEA. V was cut by 6 bases and J by 6 bases, with 20 bases left in between.

The V gene is TRBV12-3 or TRBV12-4, the J gene TRBJ1-5; D call uncertain. This CDR3 comprises 13 residues. Trimming pared 8 bases from V and 7 bases from J, leaving 15 bases between. CDR3 DNA sequence: TGTGCCAGCGACTCAACAGCGGGGCAGCCCCAGCATTTT. Amino acids: CASDSTAGQPQHF.

The CDR3: CASIQLSGINYGYTF. The CDR3, as DNA: TGTGCCAGCATACAACTCAGCGGAATTAACTATGGCTACACCTTC. The chain couples TRBV5-4 to TRBJ1-2, with no clear D. Germline assignment: CDR1 SGHNT and CDR2 YYREEE (reference sequence). Trimming cost V 6 bases and J 1 base, with 16 bases left between them. CDR3 length: 15 amino acids.

The rearrangement links TRBV11-3 to TRBJ2-2; D is unclear. Germline values: CDR1 SGHNT, CDR2 YENEEA. V lost 7 bases, J lost 1 base, and 13 bases lay in between. The CDR3 extends over 15 amino acids. CDR3 DNA: TGTGCCAGCACCCTTATCGGCGTGAACACCGGGGAGCTGTTTTTT. Encoded protein: CASTLIGVNTGELFF.